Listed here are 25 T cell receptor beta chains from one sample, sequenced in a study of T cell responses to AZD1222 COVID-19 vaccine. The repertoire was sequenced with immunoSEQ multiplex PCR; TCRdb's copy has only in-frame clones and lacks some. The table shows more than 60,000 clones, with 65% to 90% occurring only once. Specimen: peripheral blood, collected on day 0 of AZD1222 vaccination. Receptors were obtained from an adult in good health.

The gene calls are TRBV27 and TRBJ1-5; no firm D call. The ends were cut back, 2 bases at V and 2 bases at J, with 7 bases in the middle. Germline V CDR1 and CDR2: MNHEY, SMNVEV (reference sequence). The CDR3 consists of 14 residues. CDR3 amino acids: CASSLKRRNQPQHF. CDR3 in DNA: TGTGCCAGCAGTTTAAAGCGCCGCAATCAGCCCCAGCATTTT.

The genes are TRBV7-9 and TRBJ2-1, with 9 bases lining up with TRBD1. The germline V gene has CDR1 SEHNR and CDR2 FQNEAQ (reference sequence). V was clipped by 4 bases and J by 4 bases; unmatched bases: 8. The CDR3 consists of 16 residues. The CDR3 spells CASSSRGQGGYNEQFF. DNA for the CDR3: TGTGCCAGCAGCTCCCGGGGACAGGGAGGATACAATGAGCAGTTCTTC.

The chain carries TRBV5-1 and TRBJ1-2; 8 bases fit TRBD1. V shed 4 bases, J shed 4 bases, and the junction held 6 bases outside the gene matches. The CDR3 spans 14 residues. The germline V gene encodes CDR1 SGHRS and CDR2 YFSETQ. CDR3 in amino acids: CASSDGQGGYGYTF. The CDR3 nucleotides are TGCGCCAGCAGCGATGGACAGGGCGGCTATGGCTACACCTTC.

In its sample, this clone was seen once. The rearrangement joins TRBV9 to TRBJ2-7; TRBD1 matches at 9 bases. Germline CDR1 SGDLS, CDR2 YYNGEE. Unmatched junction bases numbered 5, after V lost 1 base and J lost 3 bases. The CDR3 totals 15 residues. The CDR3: CASSVRDRANYEQYF. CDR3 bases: TGTGCCAGCAGCGTACGGGACAGGGCCAACTACGAGCAGTACTTC. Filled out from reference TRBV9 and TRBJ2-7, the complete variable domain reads DSGVTQTPKHLITATGQRVTLRCSPRSGDLSVYWYQQSLDQGLQFLIQYYNGEERAKGNILERFSAQQFPDLHSELNLSSLELGDSALYFCASSVRDRANYEQYFGPGTRLTVT.

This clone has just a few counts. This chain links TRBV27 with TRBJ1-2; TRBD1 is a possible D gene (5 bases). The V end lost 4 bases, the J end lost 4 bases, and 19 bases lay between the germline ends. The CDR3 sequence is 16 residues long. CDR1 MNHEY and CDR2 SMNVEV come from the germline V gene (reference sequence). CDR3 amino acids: CASSSIPGRSSYGYTF. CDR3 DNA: TGTGCCAGCAGTTCCATTCCGGGACGGAGCAGCTATGGCTACACCTTC.

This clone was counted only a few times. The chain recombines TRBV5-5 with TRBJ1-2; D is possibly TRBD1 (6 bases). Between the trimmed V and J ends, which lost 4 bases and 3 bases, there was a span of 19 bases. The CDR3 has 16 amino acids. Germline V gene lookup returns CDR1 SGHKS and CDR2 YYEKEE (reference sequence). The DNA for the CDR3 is TGTGCCAGCAGCCCGGAGGGAGCAGGGGCCTACTATGGCTACACCTTC. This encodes CASSPEGAGAYYGYTF.

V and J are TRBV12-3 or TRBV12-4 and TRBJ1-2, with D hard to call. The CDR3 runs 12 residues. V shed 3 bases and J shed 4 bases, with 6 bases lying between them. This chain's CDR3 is CASSLMAYGYTF. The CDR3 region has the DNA TGTGCCAGCAGTTTGATGGCCTATGGCTACACCTTC.

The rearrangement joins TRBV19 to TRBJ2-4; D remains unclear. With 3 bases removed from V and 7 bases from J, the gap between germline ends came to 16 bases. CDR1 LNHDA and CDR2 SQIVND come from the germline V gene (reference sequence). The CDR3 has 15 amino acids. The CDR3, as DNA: TGTGCCAGTAGTATGCCAGCAACCCAGTGGAACATTCAGTACTTC. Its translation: CASSMPATQWNIQYF.

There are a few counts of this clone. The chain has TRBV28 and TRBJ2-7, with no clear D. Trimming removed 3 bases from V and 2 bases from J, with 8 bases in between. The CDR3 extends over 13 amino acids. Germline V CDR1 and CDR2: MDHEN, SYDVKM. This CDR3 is CASSLMGTYEQYF. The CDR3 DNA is TGTGCCAGCAGTTTGATGGGAACCTACGAGCAGTACTTC. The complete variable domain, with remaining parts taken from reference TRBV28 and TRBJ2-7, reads DVKVTQSSRYLVKRTGEKVFLECVQDMDHENMFWYRQDPGLGLRLIYFSYDVKMKEKGDIPEGYSVSREKKERFSLILESASTNQTSMYLCASSLMGTYEQYFGPGTRLTVT.

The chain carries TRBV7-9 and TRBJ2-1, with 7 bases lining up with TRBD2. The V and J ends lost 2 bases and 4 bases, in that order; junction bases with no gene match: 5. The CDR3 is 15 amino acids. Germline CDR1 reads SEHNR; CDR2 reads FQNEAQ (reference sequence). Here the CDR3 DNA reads TGTGCCAGCAGCTTAAGGCTAGCGGAATACAATGAGCAGTTCTTC. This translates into CASSLRLAEYNEQFF.

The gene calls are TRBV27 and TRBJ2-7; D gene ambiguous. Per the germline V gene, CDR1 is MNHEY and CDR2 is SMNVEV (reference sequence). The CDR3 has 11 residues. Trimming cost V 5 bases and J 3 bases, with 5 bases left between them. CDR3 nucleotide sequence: TGTGCCAGCAGTAGCTACTACGAGCAGTACTTC. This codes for CASSSYYEQYF.

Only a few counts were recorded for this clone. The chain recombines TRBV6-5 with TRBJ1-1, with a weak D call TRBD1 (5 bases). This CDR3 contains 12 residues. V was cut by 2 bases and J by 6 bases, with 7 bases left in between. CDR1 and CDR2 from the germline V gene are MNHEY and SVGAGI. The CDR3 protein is CASSYTGAEAFF. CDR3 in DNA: TGTGCCAGCAGTTACACGGGGGCTGAAGCTTTCTTT.

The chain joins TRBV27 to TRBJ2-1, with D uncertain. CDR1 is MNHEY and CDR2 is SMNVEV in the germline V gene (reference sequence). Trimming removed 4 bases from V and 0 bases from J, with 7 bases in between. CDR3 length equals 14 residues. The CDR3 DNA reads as TGTGCCAGCAGTTCGGAGAGCTCCTACAATGAGCAGTTCTTC. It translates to CASSSESSYNEQFF.

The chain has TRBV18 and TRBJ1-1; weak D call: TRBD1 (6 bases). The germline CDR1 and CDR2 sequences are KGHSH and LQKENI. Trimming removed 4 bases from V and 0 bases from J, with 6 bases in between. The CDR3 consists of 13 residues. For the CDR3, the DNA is TGTGCCAGCTCACAGGGGGTGAACACTGAAGCTTTCTTT. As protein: CASSQGVNTEAFF. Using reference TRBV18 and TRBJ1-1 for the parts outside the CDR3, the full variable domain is NAGVMQNPRHLVRRRGQEARLRCSPMKGHSHVYWYRQLPEEGLKFMVYLQKENIIDESGMPKERFSAEFPKEGPSILRIQQVVRGDSAAYFCASSQGVNTEAFFGQGTRLTVV.

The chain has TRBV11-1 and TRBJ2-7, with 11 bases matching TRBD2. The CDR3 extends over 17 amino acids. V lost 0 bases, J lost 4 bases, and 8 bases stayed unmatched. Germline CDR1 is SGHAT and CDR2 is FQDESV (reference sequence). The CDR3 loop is CASSLALASGRMYEQYF. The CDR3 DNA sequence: TGTGCCAGCAGCTTAGCGCTGGCTAGCGGGAGGATGTACGAGCAGTACTTC.

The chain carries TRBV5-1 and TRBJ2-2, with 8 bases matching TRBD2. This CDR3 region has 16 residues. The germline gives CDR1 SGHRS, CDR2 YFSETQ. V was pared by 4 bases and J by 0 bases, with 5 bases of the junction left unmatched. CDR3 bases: TGCGCCAGCAGCACCGGGGGGGTGTCGAACACCGGGGAGCTGTTTTTT. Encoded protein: CASSTGGVSNTGELFF.

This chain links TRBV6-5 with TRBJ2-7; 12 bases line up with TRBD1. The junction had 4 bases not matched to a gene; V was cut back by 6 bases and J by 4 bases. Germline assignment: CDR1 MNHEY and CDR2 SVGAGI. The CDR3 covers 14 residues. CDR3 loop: CASSPGQGAYEQYF. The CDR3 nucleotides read TGTGCCAGCAGCCCGGGACAGGGGGCGTACGAGCAGTACTTC.

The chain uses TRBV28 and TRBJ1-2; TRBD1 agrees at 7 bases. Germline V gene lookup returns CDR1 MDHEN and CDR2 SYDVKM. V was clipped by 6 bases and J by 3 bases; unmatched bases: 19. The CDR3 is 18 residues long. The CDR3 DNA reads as TGTGCCAGCAGCTTCGGTTTCGGGGCTTACAGGGGTCACTATGGCTACACCTTC. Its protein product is CASSFGFGAYRGHYGYTF.

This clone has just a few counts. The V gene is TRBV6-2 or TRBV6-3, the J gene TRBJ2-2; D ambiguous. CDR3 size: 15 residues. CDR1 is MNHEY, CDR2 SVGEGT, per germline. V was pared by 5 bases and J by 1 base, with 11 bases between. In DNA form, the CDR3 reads TGTGCCAGCAGTCGTTACCCGGTGAACACCGGGGAGCTGTTTTTT. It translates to CASSRYPVNTGELFF.

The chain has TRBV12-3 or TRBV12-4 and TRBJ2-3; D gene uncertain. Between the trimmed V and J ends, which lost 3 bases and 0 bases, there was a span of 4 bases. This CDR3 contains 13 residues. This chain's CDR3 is CASSFPSTDTQYF. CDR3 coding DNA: TGTGCCAGCAGTTTCCCCAGCACAGATACGCAGTATTTT.

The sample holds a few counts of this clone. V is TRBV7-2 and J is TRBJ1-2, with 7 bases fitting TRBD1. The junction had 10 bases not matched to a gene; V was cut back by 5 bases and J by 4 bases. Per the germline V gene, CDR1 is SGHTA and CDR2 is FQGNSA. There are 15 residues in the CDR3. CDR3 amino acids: CASSLGDRSPYGYTF. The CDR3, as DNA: TGTGCCAGCAGCCTAGGGGACAGATCACCCTATGGCTACACCTTC.

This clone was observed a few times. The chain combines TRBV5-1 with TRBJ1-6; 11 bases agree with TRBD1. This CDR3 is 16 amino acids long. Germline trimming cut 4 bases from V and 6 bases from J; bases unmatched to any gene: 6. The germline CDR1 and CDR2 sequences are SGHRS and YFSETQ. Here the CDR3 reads CASSPGQGAGNSPLHF. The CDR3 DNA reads TGCGCCAGCAGCCCTGGACAGGGGGCAGGTAATTCACCCCTCCACTTT.

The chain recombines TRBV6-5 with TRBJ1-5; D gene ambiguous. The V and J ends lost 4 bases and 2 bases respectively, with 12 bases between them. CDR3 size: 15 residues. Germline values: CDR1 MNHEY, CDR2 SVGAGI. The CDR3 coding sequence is TGTGCCAGCAGTTTATACAGCTGGGGCAATCAGCCCCAGCATTTT. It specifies CASSLYSWGNQPQHF.

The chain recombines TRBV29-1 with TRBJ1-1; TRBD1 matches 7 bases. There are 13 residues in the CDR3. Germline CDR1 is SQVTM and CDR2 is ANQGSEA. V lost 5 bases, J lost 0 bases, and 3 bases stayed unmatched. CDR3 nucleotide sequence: TGCAGCGTTTTGGGACAGATGAACACTGAAGCTTTCTTT. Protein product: CSVLGQMNTEAFF. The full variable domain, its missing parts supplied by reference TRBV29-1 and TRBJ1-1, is SAVISQKPSRDICQRGTSLTIQCQVDSQVTMMFWYRQQPGQSLTLIATANQGSEATYESGFVIDKFPISRPNLTFSTLTVSNMSPEDSSIYLCSVLGQMNTEAFFGQGTRLTVV.

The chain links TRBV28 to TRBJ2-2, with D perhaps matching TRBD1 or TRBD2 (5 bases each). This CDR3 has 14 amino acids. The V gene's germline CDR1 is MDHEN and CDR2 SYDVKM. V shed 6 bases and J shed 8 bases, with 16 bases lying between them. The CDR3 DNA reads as TGTGCCAGCAGCTACGGGACCCTAAGAGGGGAGCTGTTTTTT. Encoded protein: CASSYGTLRGELFF.